The 9 T cell receptor beta chains below were found in one sample sequenced in a study of shared clonotypes between healthy human individuals. Clones were sequenced by immunoSEQ multiplex PCR, and TCRdb holds only the in-frame ones, with some missing. The sample contains approximately 1.5 million clones, nearly 99% of which appear only once. The sequencing input was naive CD4+ T cells sorted from blood. Described subset: CD45RA+ positively selected. These receptors came from a man aged 25-45 years in good health.

Points on this clone: Different DNA sequences within this sample yield the same CDR3. CDR3 nucleotides: TGTGCCAGCAGCGTAGGAGGTAGCGCCTCCCAAGAGACCCAGTACTTC. Encoded protein: CASSVGGSASQETQYF. The V call is TRBV9, the J call TRBJ2-5; D perhaps matches TRBD2 (5 bases). Per germline, CDR1 SGDLS and CDR2 YYNGEE. The CDR3 is 16 amino acids. Trimming removed 0 bases at V and 1 base at J, with 13 bases between.

The chain combines TRBV30 with TRBJ2-7; perhaps D is TRBD1 or TRBD2 (5 bases each). With 1 base removed from V and 0 bases from J, the gap between germline ends came to 10 bases. The CDR3 has 14 residues. Germline V lookup: CDR1 GTSNPN, CDR2 SVGIG (reference sequence). The chain's CDR3 is CAWSARGSSYEQYF. The CDR3 nucleotides read TGTGCCTGGAGTGCGAGGGGAAGCTCCTACGAGCAGTACTTC.

The gene calls are TRBV18 and TRBJ1-2; possible D gene TRBD1, 5 bases. Germline-derived CDR1 and CDR2 are KGHSH and LQKENI. The CDR3 totals 15 residues. V dropped 3 bases and J dropped 4 bases, with 15 bases sitting between them. The CDR3 region is CASSPPLGESYGYTF. The CDR3 DNA follows: TGTGCCAGCTCACCCCCGTTGGGGGAGAGCTATGGCTACACCTTC.

The chain has TRBV30 and TRBJ2-3; no clear D. Deletions cut 3 bases from V and 5 bases from J, with 9 bases between. CDR3 size: 12 residues. In germline, CDR1 is GTSNPN, CDR2 SVGIG (reference sequence). The CDR3 region has the DNA TGTGCCTGGAGCCAGACAAGAGATACGCAGTATTTT. This translates into CAWSQTRDTQYF. The full variable domain, with the rest looked up from reference TRBV30 and TRBJ2-3, is SQTIHQWPATLVQPVGSPLSLECTVEGTSNPNLYWYRQAAGRGLQLLFYSVGIGQISSEVPQNLSASRPQDRQFILSSKKLLLSDSGFYLCAWSQTRDTQYFGPGTRLTVL.

Comments on this clone: Other DNA variants within this sample encode the same CDR3. The chain uses TRBV9 and TRBJ1-2, with D unresolved. Trimming took off 0 bases at V and 3 bases at J, with 6 bases between the two ends. The CDR3 runs to 13 residues. Per the germline V gene, CDR1 is SGDLS and CDR2 is YYNGEE. DNA for the CDR3: TGTGCCAGCAGCGTAGGGACGGACTATGGCTACACCTTC. Its translation is CASSVGTDYGYTF. The full variable domain, in which reference TRBV9 and TRBJ1-2 provide the parts outside the CDR3, is DSGVTQTPKHLITATGQRVTLRCSPRSGDLSVYWYQQSLDQGLQFLIQYYNGEERAKGNILERFSAQQFPDLHSELNLSSLELGDSALYFCASSVGTDYGYTFGSGTRLTVV.

The chain combines TRBV28 with TRBJ2-1; 7 bases agree with TRBD2. The CDR3 runs to 15 residues. The germline gives CDR1 MDHEN, CDR2 SYDVKM. Trimming cost V 7 bases and J 6 bases; bases outside gene matches: 12. In DNA form, the CDR3 reads TGTGCCAGCAACATTCTGGGGGAGGGCCCCAATGAGCAGTTCTTC. This translates into CASNILGEGPNEQFF.

The gene calls are TRBV9 and TRBJ1-1; D uncertain. Germline loops: CDR1 SGDLS, CDR2 YYNGEE. This CDR3 region has 14 residues. Between the trimmed V and J ends, which lost 4 bases and 3 bases, there was a span of 13 bases. CDR3 loop: CASSFTTEDTEAFF. The CDR3 DNA reads as TGTGCCAGCAGCTTTACGACTGAAGACACTGAAGCTTTCTTT.

This chain joins TRBV7-8 and TRBJ2-1; D may be TRBD2 (6 bases). This CDR3 region has 14 residues. V was shortened by 5 bases and J by 7 bases, with 15 bases between the two germline ends. The V gene's germline CDR1 is SGHVS and CDR2 FQNEAQ. The CDR3 reads CASSGLREVNEQFF. Here the CDR3 DNA reads TGTGCCAGCAGCGGACTAAGGGAGGTAAATGAGCAGTTCTTC.

This clone was picked up one time. The chain joins TRBV29-1 to TRBJ2-7, with D possibly being TRBD2 (7 bases). Between the trimmed V and J ends, which lost 8 bases and 0 bases, there was a span of 20 bases. The V gene's germline CDR1 is SQVTM and CDR2 ANQGSEA. This CDR3 has 15 amino acids. CDR3 region: CSPEGGGRNSYEQYF. The CDR3 DNA follows: TGCAGCCCGGAAGGGGGGGGCCGTAACTCCTACGAGCAGTACTTC.